A single sample gave rise to the 16 T cell receptor beta chains below, sequenced in a study of OX40 agonist ivuxolimab in advanced cancers. Sequencing used immunoSEQ multiplex PCR; TCRdb keeps in-frame clones, though not all of them. The data show approximately 60,000 clones, with approximately 94% seen just once and roughly 19% held by the top ten. The sequencing here drew on CD4+ or CD8+ T cells sorted from blood, taken in a trial of the OX40 agonist ivuxolimab. These receptors were obtained from an adult with an advanced solid tumor such as melanoma, head and neck, liver or kidney cancer.

V gene TRBV5-1 combines with J gene TRBJ1-1; D possibly corresponds to TRBD1 (6 bases). CDR1 and CDR2 (germline): SGHRS, YFSETQ. Trimming removed 1 base from V and 5 bases from J, with 12 bases in between. The CDR3 runs to 14 residues. CDR3 amino acids: CASSLMGGPTEAFF. CDR3 in DNA: TGCGCCAGCAGCTTGATGGGGGGCCCAACTGAAGCTTTCTTT.

For the CDR3, the DNA is TGTGCCAGCTCACCTAATAAGGACAGGGGCCCTGAAGCTTTCTTT. Protein sequence: CASSPNKDRGPEAFF. V gene TRBV18 combines with J gene TRBJ1-1; 9 nucleotides line up with TRBD1. The CDR3 sequence is 15 residues long. J lost 6 bases, V lost 3 bases, and 8 bases had no gene match. Per germline, CDR1 KGHSH and CDR2 LQKENI.

This clone was picked up one time. V and J are TRBV4-1 and TRBJ2-7; the match to TRBD2 covers 9 bases. V shed 0 bases and J 9 bases; nucleotides not matched to a gene: 3. Germline CDR1 MGHRA, CDR2 YSYEKL. This CDR3 region has 13 residues. CDR3 nucleotides: TGCGCCAGCAGCCAAGAGCGGGGGGGCGGGCAGTACTTC. Its translation: CASSQERGGGQYF.

The chain couples TRBV29-1 to TRBJ1-1; TRBD1 matches 7 bases. Trimming took 5 bases from V and 0 from J; bases not matched to a gene: 3. The length of the CDR3 is 13 residues. CDR1 and CDR2 from the germline V gene are SQVTM and ANQGSEA. CDR3 coding DNA: TGCAGCGTTTCCGACAGGGTGAACACTGAAGCTTTCTTT. It codes for CSVSDRVNTEAFF.

The CDR3 spells CASVLVGETQYF. The CDR3 DNA follows: TGTGCTAGTGTCTTGGTAGGAGAGACCCAGTACTTC. The rearrangement joins TRBV12-5 to TRBJ2-5; D remains ambiguous. V gave up 7 bases and J gave up 4 bases, with 10 bases separating them. Germline CDR1 reads LGHNT; CDR2 reads FRNRAP. The CDR3 runs to 12 residues. Filled out from reference TRBV12-5 and TRBJ2-5, the complete variable domain reads DARVTQTPRHKVTEMGQEVTMRCQPILGHNTVFWYRQTMMQGLELLAYFRNRAPLDDSGMPKDRFSAEMPDATLATLKIQPSEPRDSAVYFCASVLVGETQYFGPGTRLLVL.

This sequence joins TRBV7-6 and TRBJ1-1; tentative D call: TRBD1 (6 bases). The CDR3 contains 15 residues. Germline V gives CDR1 SGHVS, CDR2 FNYEAQ. Trimming shortened V by 5 bases and J by 5 bases, and 18 bases separated the two germline ends. The CDR3 nucleotides are TGTGCCAGCAGCCCGCAAGGGGGGGTTCGGACTGAAGCTTTCTTT. It specifies CASSPQGGVRTEAFF.

The V and J genes are TRBV28 and TRBJ2-7, with D perhaps TRBD2 (6 bases). The germline V and J ends were trimmed by 5 bases and 7 bases, with 21 bases remaining between them. Germline V gives CDR1 MDHEN, CDR2 SYDVKM. The CDR3 totals 15 residues. CDR3 in DNA: TGTGCCAGCAGTGATATGAAGAGGGAGGTGGATGAGCAGTACTTC. Translating gives CASSDMKREVDEQYF.

The rearrangement joins TRBV7-9 to TRBJ1-2; a weak D match, TRBD1 (5 bases). This CDR3 has 12 amino acids. V was cut by 8 bases and J by 0 bases, with 7 bases left in between. CDR1 and CDR2 from the germline V gene are SEHNR and FQNEAQ (reference sequence). DNA of the CDR3: TGTGCCAGCCAGGGCACTAACTATGGCTACACCTTC. Protein: CASQGTNYGYTF.

The rearrangement uses TRBV10-2 and TRBJ2-1, with TRBD2 matching 10 bases. Germline V CDR1 and CDR2: WSHSY, SAAADI. This CDR3 comprises 13 residues. J gave up 8 bases and V 3 bases, and 1 base lay outside the gene matches. In nucleotides, the CDR3 is TGCGCCAGCAGTGACGGGACTAGCGATGAGCAGTTCTTC. It specifies CASSDGTSDEQFF.

The chain recombines TRBV7-3 with TRBJ2-1; the match to TRBD2 covers 15 bases. Per the germline V gene, CDR1 is SGHTA and CDR2 is FQGTGA. The CDR3 contains 22 residues. Unmatched junction bases numbered 18, after V lost 3 bases and J lost 3 bases. This CDR3 reads CASSLGTSGRLPRASYYNEQFF. CDR3 DNA: TGTGCCAGCAGCTTGGGGACTAGCGGGAGGTTACCGCGGGCAAGTTACTACAATGAGCAGTTCTTC.

The chain uses TRBV18 and TRBJ2-7; a possible D gene is TRBD2 (6 bases). CDR1 is KGHSH and CDR2 is LQKENI in the germline V gene. This CDR3 contains 16 residues. V shed 3 bases and J shed 2 bases, with 17 bases lying between them. The DNA for the CDR3 is TGTGCCAGCTCACCTAGCCCGGGACTCTGGACCTACGAGCAGTACTTC. Its translation is CASSPSPGLWTYEQYF.

The J gene is TRBJ1-5, the V gene TRBV2; tentative D call: TRBD1 (6 bases). Germline assignment: CDR1 SNHLY and CDR2 FYNNEI. Trimming left V 8 bases short and J 0 bases short, with 23 bases between. This CDR3 has 18 residues. The CDR3, as DNA: TGTGCCAGCCGCCGGGGGCAGGGAATGGGCTATAGCAATCAGCCCCAGCATTTT. This gives the protein CASRRGQGMGYSNQPQHF.

This clone was observed once. The V and J genes are TRBV27 and TRBJ2-3; D is unclear. Trimming took 10 bases from V and 5 from J, leaving 22 bases between them. Germline values: CDR1 MNHEY, CDR2 SMNVEV (reference sequence). The CDR3 totals 15 residues. In nucleotides, the CDR3 is TGTGCCACCCGAGACCGAGCATTTCTAAGAGATACGCAGTATTTT. Its translation is CATRDRAFLRDTQYF.

CDR3 DNA: TGTGCCAGCGGCTCGTTGGAAGCAGCCAGGATCTACACCTTC. It yields the protein CASGSLEAARIYTF. The gene calls are TRBV9 and TRBJ1-2; D unresolved. The CDR3 length is 14 residues. The germline gives CDR1 SGDLS, CDR2 YYNGEE. V lost 7 bases, J lost 10 bases, and 23 bases lay in between.

The CDR3 sequence is CASSFGNTIYF. For the CDR3, the DNA is TGTGCCAGTAGTTTTGGAAACACCATATATTTT. This chain joins TRBV19 and TRBJ1-3, with D unclear. Trimming left V 5 bases short and J 3 bases short, with 2 bases between. This CDR3 contains 11 residues. Per germline, CDR1 LNHDA and CDR2 SQIVND (reference sequence).

The J gene is TRBJ2-7, the V gene TRBV7-2; tentatively, D is TRBD2 (6 bases). Germline V gives CDR1 SGHTA, CDR2 FQGNSA. Trimming removed 4 bases at V and 3 bases at J, with 13 bases between. The CDR3 runs 14 residues. CDR3 residues: CASSSRDFGYEQYF. In DNA form, the CDR3 reads TGTGCCAGCAGCTCCCGGGACTTCGGCTACGAGCAGTACTTC.